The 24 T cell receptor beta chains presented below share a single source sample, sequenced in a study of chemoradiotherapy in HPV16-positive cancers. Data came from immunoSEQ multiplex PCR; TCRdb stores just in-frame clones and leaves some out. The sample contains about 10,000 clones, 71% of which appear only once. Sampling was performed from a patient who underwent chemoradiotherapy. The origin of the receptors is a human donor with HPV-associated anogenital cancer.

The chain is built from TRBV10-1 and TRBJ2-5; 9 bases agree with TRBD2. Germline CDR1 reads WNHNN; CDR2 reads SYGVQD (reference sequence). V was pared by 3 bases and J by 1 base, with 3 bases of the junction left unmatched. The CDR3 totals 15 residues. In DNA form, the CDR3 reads TGCGCCAGCAGTGACGGCGGGGGGGCCCAAGAGACCCAGTACTTC. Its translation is CASSDGGGAQETQYF.

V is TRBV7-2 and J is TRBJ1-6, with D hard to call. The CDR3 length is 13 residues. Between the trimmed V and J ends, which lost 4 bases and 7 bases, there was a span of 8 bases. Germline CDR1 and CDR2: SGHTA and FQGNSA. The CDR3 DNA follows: TGTGCCAGCAGCTCCCGGTCAAATTCACCCCTCCACTTT. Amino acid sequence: CASSSRSNSPLHF.

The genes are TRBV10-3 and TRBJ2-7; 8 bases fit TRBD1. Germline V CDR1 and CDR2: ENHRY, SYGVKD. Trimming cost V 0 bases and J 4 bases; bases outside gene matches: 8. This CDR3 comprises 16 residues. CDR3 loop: CAISESGSGGIYEQYF. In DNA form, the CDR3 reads TGTGCCATCAGTGAGTCAGGGTCAGGGGGCATTTACGAGCAGTACTTC.

CDR3 nucleotide sequence: TGCGCCAGCAGCCAAGAGGTCGACCGATATGGCTACACCTTC. As protein: CASSQEVDRYGYTF. The chain links TRBV4-3 to TRBJ1-2; D is uncertain. V shed 0 bases and J shed 5 bases, with 10 bases lying between them. The CDR3 is made up of 14 amino acids. Germline CDR1 is LGHNA and CDR2 is YSLEER.

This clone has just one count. This chain's CDR3 is CASSIQGAKGGYTF. The CDR3 DNA reads as TGTGCCAGTAGTATACAGGGGGCCAAGGGTGGCTACACCTTC. The chain employs TRBV19 and TRBJ1-2, with 8 positions matching TRBD1. The trim removed 2 bases at V and 7 bases at J, leaving 6 bases unmatched. The germline gives CDR1 LNHDA, CDR2 SQIVND (reference sequence). This CDR3 spans 14 amino acids. Full variable domain (outside the CDR3, taken from reference TRBV19 and TRBJ1-2): DGGITQSPKYLFRKEGQNVTLSCEQNLNHDAMYWYRQDPGQGLRLIYYSQIVNDFQKGDIAEGYSVSREKKESFPLTVTSAQKNPTAFYLCASSIQGAKGGYTFGSGTRLTVV.

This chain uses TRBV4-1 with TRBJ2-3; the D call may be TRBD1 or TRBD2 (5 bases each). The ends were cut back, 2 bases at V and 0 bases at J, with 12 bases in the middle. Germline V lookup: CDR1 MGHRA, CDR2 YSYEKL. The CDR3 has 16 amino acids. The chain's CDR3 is CASSQRDGPSTDTQYF. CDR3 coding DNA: TGCGCCAGCAGCCAAAGGGACGGACCTAGCACAGATACGCAGTATTTT.

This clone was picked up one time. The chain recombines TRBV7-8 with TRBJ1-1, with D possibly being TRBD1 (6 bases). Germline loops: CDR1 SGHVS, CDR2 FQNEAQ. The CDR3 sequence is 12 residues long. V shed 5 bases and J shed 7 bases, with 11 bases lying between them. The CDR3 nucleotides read TGTGCCAGCAGCCCACTAGGGGGTGAAGCTTTCTTT. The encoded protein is CASSPLGGEAFF. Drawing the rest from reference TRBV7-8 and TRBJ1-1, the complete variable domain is GAGVSQSPRYKVAKRGQDVALRCDPISGHVSLFWYQQALGQGPEFLTYFQNEAQLDKSGLPSDRFFAERPEGSVSTLKIQRTQQEDSAVYLCASSPLGGEAFFGQGTRLTVV.

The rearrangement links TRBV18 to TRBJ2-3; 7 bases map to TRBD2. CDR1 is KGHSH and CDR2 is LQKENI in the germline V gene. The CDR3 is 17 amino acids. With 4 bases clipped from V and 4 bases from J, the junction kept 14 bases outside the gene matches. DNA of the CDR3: TGTGCCAGCTCACGAAACACCGTATTTGGGGGGGCAGATACGCAGTATTTT. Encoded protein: CASSRNTVFGGADTQYF.

As DNA, the CDR3 is TGTGCCAGCAGCTTAGTCAGGATGGCTCAAGAGCAGTACTTC. Its translation is CASSLVRMAQEQYF. V is TRBV7-2 and J is TRBJ2-7; D gene ambiguous. The V end was cut by 1 base, the J end by 7 bases, with 14 bases between. This CDR3 has 14 amino acids. Germline CDR1 is SGHTA and CDR2 is FQGNSA.

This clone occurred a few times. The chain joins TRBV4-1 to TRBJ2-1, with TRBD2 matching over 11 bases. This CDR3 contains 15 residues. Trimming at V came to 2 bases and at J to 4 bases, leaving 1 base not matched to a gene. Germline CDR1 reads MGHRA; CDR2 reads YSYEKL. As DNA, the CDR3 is TGCGCCAGCAGCCAATCTAGCGGGGGGTACAATGAGCAGTTCTTC. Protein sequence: CASSQSSGGYNEQFF.

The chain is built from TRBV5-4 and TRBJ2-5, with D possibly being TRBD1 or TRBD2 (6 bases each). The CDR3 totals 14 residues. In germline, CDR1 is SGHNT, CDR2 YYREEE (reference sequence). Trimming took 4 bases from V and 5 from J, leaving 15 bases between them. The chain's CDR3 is CASSQVGGGETQYF. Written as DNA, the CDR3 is TGTGCCAGCAGCCAGGTGGGGGGCGGGGAGACCCAGTACTTC.

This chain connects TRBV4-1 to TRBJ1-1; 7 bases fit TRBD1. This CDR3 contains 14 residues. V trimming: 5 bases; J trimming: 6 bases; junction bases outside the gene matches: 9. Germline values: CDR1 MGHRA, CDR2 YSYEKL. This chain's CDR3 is CASSRDDRVAEAFF. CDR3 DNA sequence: TGCGCCAGCAGCAGGGATGACAGGGTCGCTGAAGCTTTCTTT.

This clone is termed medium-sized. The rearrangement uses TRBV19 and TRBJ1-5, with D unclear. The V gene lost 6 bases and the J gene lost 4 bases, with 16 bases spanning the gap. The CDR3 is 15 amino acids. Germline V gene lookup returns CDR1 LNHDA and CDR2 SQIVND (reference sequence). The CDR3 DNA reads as TGTGCCAGTAGCCTCCCGCGAACGGAAAATCAGCCCCAGCATTTT. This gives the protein CASSLPRTENQPQHF.

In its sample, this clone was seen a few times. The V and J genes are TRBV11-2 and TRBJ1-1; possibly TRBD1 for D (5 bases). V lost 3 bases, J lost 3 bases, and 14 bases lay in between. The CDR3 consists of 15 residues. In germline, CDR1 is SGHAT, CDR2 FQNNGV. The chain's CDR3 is CASSFLGASDTEAFF. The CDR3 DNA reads TGTGCCAGCAGCTTCTTAGGGGCCTCTGACACTGAAGCTTTCTTT.

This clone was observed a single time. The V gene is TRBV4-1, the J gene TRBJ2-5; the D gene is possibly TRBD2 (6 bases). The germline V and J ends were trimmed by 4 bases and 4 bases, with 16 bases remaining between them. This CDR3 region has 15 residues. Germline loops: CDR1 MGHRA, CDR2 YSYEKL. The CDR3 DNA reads TGCGCCAGCAGCCGGGGCGGCGGGGTTGGAGAGACCCAGTACTTC. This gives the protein CASSRGGGVGETQYF.

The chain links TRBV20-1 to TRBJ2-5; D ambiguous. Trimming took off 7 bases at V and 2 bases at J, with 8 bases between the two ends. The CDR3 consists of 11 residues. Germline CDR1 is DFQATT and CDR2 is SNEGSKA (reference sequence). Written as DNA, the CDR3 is TGCAGTGTCCTCGCTCAAGAGACCCAGTACTTC. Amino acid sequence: CSVLAQETQYF.

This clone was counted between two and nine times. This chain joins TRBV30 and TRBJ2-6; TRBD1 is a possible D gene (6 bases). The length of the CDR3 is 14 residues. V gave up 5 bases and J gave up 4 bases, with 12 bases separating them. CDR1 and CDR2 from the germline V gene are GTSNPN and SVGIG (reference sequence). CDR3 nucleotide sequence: TGTGCCTGGGGAACAGGGTCAGGGGCCAACGTCCTGACTTTC. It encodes CAWGTGSGANVLTF.

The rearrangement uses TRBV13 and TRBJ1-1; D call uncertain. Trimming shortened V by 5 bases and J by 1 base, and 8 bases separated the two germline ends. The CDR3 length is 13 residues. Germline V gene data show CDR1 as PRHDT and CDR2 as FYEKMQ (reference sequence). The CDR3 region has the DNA TGTGCCAGCAGCGGAGGAAGGAACACTGAAGCTTTCTTT. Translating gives CASSGGRNTEAFF. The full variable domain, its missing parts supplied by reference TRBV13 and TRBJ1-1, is AAGVIQSPRHLIKEKRETATLKCYPIPRHDTVYWYQQGPGQDPQFLISFYEKMQSDKGSIPDRFSAQQFSDYHSELNMSSLELGDSALYFCASSGGRNTEAFFGQGTRLTVV.

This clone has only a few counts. CDR3 sequence: CASIRDSGNTEAFF. In DNA form, the CDR3 reads TGTGCCAGTATACGGGACTCGGGGAACACTGAAGCTTTCTTT. This chain connects TRBV19 to TRBJ1-1, with D tentatively TRBD1 (5 bases). Germline CDR1 LNHDA, CDR2 SQIVND (reference sequence). This CDR3 has 14 amino acids. Trimming cost V 7 bases and J 1 base, with 13 bases left between them.

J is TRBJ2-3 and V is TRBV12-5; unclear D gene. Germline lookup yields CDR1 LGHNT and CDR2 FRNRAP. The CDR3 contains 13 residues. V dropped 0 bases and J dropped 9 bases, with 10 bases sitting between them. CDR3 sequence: CASGLVAGSTQYF. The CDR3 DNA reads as TGTGCTAGTGGTTTGGTAGCCGGAAGCACGCAGTATTTT.

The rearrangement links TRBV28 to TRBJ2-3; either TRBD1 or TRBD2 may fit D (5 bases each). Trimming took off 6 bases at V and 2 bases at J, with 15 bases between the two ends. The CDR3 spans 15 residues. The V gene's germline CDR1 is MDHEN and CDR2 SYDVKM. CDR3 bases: TGTGCCAGCAGGCCCCAGGGAGTTATCACAGATACGCAGTATTTT. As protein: CASRPQGVITDTQYF.

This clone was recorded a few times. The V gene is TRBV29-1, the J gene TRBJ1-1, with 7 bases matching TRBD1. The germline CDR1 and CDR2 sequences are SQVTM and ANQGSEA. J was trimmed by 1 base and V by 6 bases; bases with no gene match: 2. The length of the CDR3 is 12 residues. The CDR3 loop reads CSVGQTNTEAFF. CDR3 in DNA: TGCAGCGTGGGACAGACGAACACTGAAGCTTTCTTT.

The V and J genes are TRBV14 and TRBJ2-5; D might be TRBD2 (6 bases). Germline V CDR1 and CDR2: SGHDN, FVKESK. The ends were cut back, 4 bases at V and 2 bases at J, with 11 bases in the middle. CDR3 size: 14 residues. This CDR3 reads CASSPGLYQETQYF. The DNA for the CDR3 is TGTGCCAGCAGCCCCGGACTATATCAAGAGACCCAGTACTTC.

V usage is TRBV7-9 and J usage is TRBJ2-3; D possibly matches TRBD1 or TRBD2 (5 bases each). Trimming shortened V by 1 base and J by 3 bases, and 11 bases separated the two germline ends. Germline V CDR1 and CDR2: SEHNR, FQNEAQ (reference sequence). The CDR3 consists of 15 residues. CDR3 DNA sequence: TGTGCCAGCAGCTTAGACGGGGCCGCAACAGATACGCAGTATTTT. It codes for CASSLDGAATDTQYF. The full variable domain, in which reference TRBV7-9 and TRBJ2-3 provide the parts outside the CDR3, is DTGVSQNPRHKITKRGQNVTFRCDPISEHNRLYWYRQTLGQGPEFLTYFQNEAQLEKSRLLSDRFSAERPKGSFSTLEIQRTEQGDSAMYLCASSLDGAATDTQYFGPGTRLTVL.